This T cell receptor beta chain was found in a study of CD8 T cells in Susac syndrome. RNA amounts of roughly 0.45 to 1 ug underwent reverse transcription with random hexamers. TCRdb re-derived calls from the immunoSEQ multiplex PCR reads in MiXCR, one entry per CDR3 protein. This table holds approximately 120,000 distinct CDR3 sequences, around 94% found once. The material sequenced was CD4+ T cells from PBMCs. The TCR was taken from a human donor in good health.

The CDR3 loop reads CASSPRGVNYGYTF. In DNA, the CDR3 is TGTGCCAGCAGCCCGAGGGGAGTTAACTATGGCTACACCTTC. The rearrangement links TRBV5-4 to TRBJ1-2; D possibly corresponds to TRBD1 (5 bases). Germline CDR1 SGHNT, CDR2 YYREEE (reference sequence). The CDR3 consists of 14 residues. Trimming removed 4 bases at V and 1 base at J, with 11 bases between.